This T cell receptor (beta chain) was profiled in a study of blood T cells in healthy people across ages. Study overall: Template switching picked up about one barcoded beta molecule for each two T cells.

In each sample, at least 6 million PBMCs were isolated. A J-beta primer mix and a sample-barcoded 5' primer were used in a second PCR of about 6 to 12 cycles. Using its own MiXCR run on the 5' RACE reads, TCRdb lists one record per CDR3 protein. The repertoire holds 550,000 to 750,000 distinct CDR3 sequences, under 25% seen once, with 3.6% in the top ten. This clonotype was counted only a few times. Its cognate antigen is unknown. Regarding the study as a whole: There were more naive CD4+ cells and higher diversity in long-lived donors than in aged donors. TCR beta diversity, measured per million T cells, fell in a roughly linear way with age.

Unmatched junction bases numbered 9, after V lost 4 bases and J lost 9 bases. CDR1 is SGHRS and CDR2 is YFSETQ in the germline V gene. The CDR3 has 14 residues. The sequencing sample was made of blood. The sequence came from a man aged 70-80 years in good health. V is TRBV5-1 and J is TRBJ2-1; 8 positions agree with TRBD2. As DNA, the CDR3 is TGCGCCAGCAGCGTGGGACTAGTGGCGGGTGAGCAGTTCTTC. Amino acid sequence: CASSVGLVAGEQFF.